A single sample gave rise to the 20 T cell receptor beta chains below, sequenced in a study of blood T cell repertoires in COVID-19. Only in-frame clones appear in the TCRdb table, and some are missing; sequencing was by immunoSEQ multiplex PCR. The sample yields roughly 80,000 clones, 81% seen once. The sample was peripheral blood. The source of these receptors is a man aged 80 or over with acute or convalescent COVID-19.

The chain joins TRBV11-2 to TRBJ1-4; TRBD1 agrees at 10 bases. The V gene's germline CDR1 is SGHAT and CDR2 FQNNGV. This CDR3 spans 15 amino acids. The ends lost 4 bases at V and 6 bases at J; junction bases unmatched: 5. CDR3 sequence (DNA): TGTGCCAGCAGCTCAGACAGGGGGCGGTATGAAAAACTGTTTTTT. Translating it yields CASSSDRGRYEKLFF.

The V and J genes are TRBV14 and TRBJ1-2; TRBD1 matches 9 bases. Trimming took 5 bases from V and 3 from J; bases not matched to a gene: 16. Germline CDR1 SGHDN, CDR2 FVKESK. The CDR3 extends over 18 amino acids. Here the CDR3 reads CASSYLGTGFMMDYGYTF. CDR3 in DNA: TGTGCCAGCAGCTACTTAGGGACAGGGTTTATGATGGACTATGGCTACACCTTC.

The chain links TRBV14 to TRBJ2-5, with unresolved D. CDR1 is SGHDN, CDR2 FVKESK, per germline. Trimming shortened V by 3 bases and J by 5 bases, and 4 bases separated the two germline ends. This CDR3 has 11 amino acids. CDR3 in DNA: TGTGCCAGCAGCCACTATGAGACCCAGTACTTC. Translation: CASSHYETQYF. The variable domain in full, completed from reference TRBV14 and TRBJ2-5, reads EAGVTQFPSHSVIEKGQTVTLRCDPISGHDNLYWYRRVMGKEIKFLLHFVKESKQDESGMPNNRFLAERTGGTYSTLKVQPAELEDSGVYFCASSHYETQYFGPGTRLLVL.

The chain combines TRBV5-1 with TRBJ2-4; TRBD2 agrees at 7 bases. Unmatched junction bases numbered 6, after V lost 0 bases and J lost 0 bases. CDR1 SGHRS and CDR2 YFSETQ come from the germline V gene. The length of the CDR3 is 17 residues. DNA of the CDR3: TGCGCCAGCAGCTTGGCTGGAGCGGGACTAGCCAAAAACATTCAGTACTTC. Translating it yields CASSLAGAGLAKNIQYF.

This sequence joins TRBV19 and TRBJ1-4, with 7 nucleotides matching TRBD1. The CDR3 loop spans 16 amino acids. V was clipped by 2 bases and J by 7 bases; unmatched bases: 10. CDR1 and CDR2 from the germline V gene are LNHDA and SQIVND (reference sequence). CDR3 loop: CASSIRDSASSEKLFF. The DNA for the CDR3 is TGTGCCAGTAGTATACGGGACAGCGCCTCGAGTGAAAAACTGTTTTTT.

V is TRBV29-1 and J is TRBJ2-2; the D gene is possibly TRBD1 (6 bases). With 6 bases removed from V and 1 base from J, the gap between germline ends came to 12 bases. The CDR3 runs 14 residues. Germline-derived CDR1 and CDR2 are SQVTM and ANQGSEA. CDR3 sequence (DNA): TGCAGCGTGCCGGGACACCGGAACACCGGGGAGCTGTTTTTT. Amino acids: CSVPGHRNTGELFF.

J is TRBJ1-1 and V is TRBV19, with D maybe TRBD1 (5 bases). The CDR3 covers 15 residues. From germline, CDR1 is LNHDA and CDR2 SQIVND (reference sequence). The V gene lost 3 bases and the J gene lost 4 bases, with 15 bases spanning the gap. The CDR3 DNA follows: TGTGCCAGTAGTATCCCCGGGGGGAGCAGCACTGAAGCTTTCTTT. Its translation: CASSIPGGSSTEAFF.

This sequence joins TRBV28 and TRBJ1-1; D might be TRBD1 (5 bases). CDR1 and CDR2 (germline): MDHEN, SYDVKM. This CDR3 is 15 amino acids long. V shed 4 bases and J shed 3 bases, with 15 bases lying between them. CDR3 amino acids: CASSSPRGGYTEAFF. The CDR3 bases are TGTGCCAGCAGTTCTCCTAGGGGCGGCTACACTGAAGCTTTCTTT.

V usage is TRBV18 and J usage is TRBJ2-3; TRBD2 might be the D (5 bases). CDR3 length equals 15 residues. The V end was cut by 3 bases, the J end by 3 bases, with 13 bases between. CDR1 is KGHSH and CDR2 is LQKENI in the germline V gene. The CDR3 protein is CASSPEGLGTDTQYF. CDR3 DNA sequence: TGTGCCAGCTCACCCGAGGGCCTAGGAACAGATACGCAGTATTTT.

The table lists this clone with a count of one. The chain is built from TRBV10-3 and TRBJ2-3; 10 bases align to TRBD2. The CDR3 totals 13 residues. Losses at the gene ends were 9 bases for V and 1 base for J; bases not matched to a gene: 1. Germline CDR1 is ENHRY and CDR2 is SYGVKD. DNA for the CDR3: TGTGCCATTGGGACTAGCGGCACAGATACGCAGTATTTT. This translates into CAIGTSGTDTQYF.

The chain combines TRBV7-2 with TRBJ1-1; D unclear. V shed 1 base and J shed 6 bases, with 9 bases lying between them. CDR3 size: 13 residues. From germline, CDR1 is SGHTA and CDR2 FQGNSA. CDR3 nucleotide sequence: TGTGCCAGCAGCTTAGATTGGAGAGCTGAAGCTTTCTTT. This translates into CASSLDWRAEAFF. Filled out from reference TRBV7-2 and TRBJ1-1, the complete variable domain reads GAGVSQSPSNKVTEKGKDVELRCDPISGHTALYWYRQSLGQGLEFLIYFQGNSAPDKSGLPSDRFSAERTGGSVSTLTIQRTQQEDSAVYLCASSLDWRAEAFFGQGTRLTVV.

The V and J genes are TRBV29-1 and TRBJ2-7; D is unclear. Germline values: CDR1 SQVTM, CDR2 ANQGSEA. Trimming took 6 bases from V and 1 from J, leaving 7 bases between them. The CDR3 length is 11 residues. The DNA of the CDR3 is TGCAGCGTCGGAGAGTCCTACGAGCAGTACTTC. Residues: CSVGESYEQYF.

This sequence joins TRBV6-5 and TRBJ1-6, with D perhaps matching TRBD1 (5 bases). Germline V lookup: CDR1 MNHEY, CDR2 SVGAGI. The V gene lost 5 bases and the J gene lost 9 bases, with 14 bases spanning the gap. This CDR3 spans 14 amino acids. The CDR3 loop is CASSTGTEVSPLHF. CDR3 DNA sequence: TGTGCCAGCAGTACCGGGACTGAAGTTTCACCCCTCCACTTT.

The genes are TRBV10-3 and TRBJ2-2; D is perhaps TRBD1 (7 bases). The V gene lost 11 bases and the J gene lost 7 bases, with 17 bases spanning the gap. Germline assignment: CDR1 ENHRY and CDR2 SYGVKD. The CDR3 spans 13 residues. DNA of the CDR3: TGTGCCTCAGGGGGGCAGCTAAGCGGGGAGCTGTTTTTT. Translated, it gives CASGGQLSGELFF.

This chain connects TRBV25-1 to TRBJ2-7, with D unresolved. Germline V gene sequence: CDR1 MGHDK, CDR2 SYGVNS. This CDR3 has 13 residues. V was clipped by 2 bases and J by 8 bases, with 13 bases between them. Here the CDR3 reads CASSENGSRKQYF. The CDR3 DNA reads as TGTGCCAGCAGTGAAAATGGGTCTAGGAAGCAGTACTTC.

The chain is built from TRBV6-5 and TRBJ1-5; TRBD1 matches at 7 bases. With V trimmed by 6 bases and J by 7 bases, 9 bases remained unmatched. The length of the CDR3 is 14 residues. Germline CDR1 reads MNHEY; CDR2 reads SVGAGI. The CDR3: CASSPDRLYQPQHF. CDR3 sequence (DNA): TGTGCCAGCAGCCCGGACAGGTTGTACCAGCCCCAGCATTTT.

V usage is TRBV5-1 and J usage is TRBJ2-7; D is unresolved. Per the germline V gene, CDR1 is SGHRS and CDR2 is YFSETQ. The CDR3 has 15 residues. V lost 0 bases and J lost 2, with 12 bases in between. The CDR3 sequence is CASSLEQVTTYEQYF. CDR3 DNA sequence: TGCGCCAGCAGCTTGGAGCAGGTCACGACCTACGAGCAGTACTTC.

The gene calls are TRBV7-2 and TRBJ1-4; 8 bases are shared with TRBD1. Germline trimming cut 5 bases from V and 7 bases from J; bases unmatched to any gene: 3. CDR1 and CDR2 from the germline V gene are SGHTA and FQGNSA. CDR3 size: 13 residues. The CDR3 loop is CASSQDRVEKLFF. CDR3 bases: TGTGCCAGCAGCCAGGACAGGGTTGAAAAACTGTTTTTT. The entire variable domain, with the rest obtained from reference TRBV7-2 and TRBJ1-4, is as follows: GAGVSQSPSNKVTEKGKDVELRCDPISGHTALYWYRQSLGQGLEFLIYFQGNSAPDKSGLPSDRFSAERTGGSVSTLTIQRTQQEDSAVYLCASSQDRVEKLFFGSGTQLSVL.

The chain couples TRBV11-1 to TRBJ2-3, with a weak D call TRBD1 (5 bases). V was shortened by 0 bases and J by 3 bases, with 10 bases between the two germline ends. The CDR3 runs to 15 residues. From germline, CDR1 is SGHAT and CDR2 FQDESV (reference sequence). DNA for the CDR3: TGTGCCAGCAGCTTAGCAGGGGTGAGGACAGATACGCAGTATTTT. Its translation: CASSLAGVRTDTQYF.

This chain joins TRBV3-1 (or the pseudogene TRBV3-2) and TRBJ2-5, with a possible D match to TRBD1 (5 bases). The CDR3 is 14 residues long. The germline V gene encodes CDR1 LGHDT and CDR2 YNNKEL (reference sequence). Trimming pared 1 base from V and 2 bases from J, leaving 8 bases between. The CDR3 reads CASSQVTGQETQYF. The CDR3 coding sequence is TGTGCCAGCAGCCAAGTTACAGGACAAGAGACCCAGTACTTC.